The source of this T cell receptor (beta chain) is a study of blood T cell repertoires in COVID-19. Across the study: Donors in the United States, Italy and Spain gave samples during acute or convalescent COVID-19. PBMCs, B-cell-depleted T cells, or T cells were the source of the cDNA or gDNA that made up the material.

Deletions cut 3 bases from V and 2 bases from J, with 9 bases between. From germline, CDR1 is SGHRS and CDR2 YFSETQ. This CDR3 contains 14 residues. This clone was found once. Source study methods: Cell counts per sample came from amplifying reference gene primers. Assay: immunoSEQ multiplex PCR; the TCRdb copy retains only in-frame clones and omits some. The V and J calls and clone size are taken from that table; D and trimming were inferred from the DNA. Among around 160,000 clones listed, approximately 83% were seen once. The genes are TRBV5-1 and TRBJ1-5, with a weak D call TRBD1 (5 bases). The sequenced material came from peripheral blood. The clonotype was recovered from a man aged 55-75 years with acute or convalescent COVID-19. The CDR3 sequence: CASSSGIGNQPQHF. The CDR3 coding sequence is TGCGCCAGCAGCTCAGGGATCGGCAATCAGCCCCAGCATTTT. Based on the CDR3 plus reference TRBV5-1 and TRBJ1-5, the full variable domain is KAGVTQTPRYLIKTRGQQVTLSCSPISGHRSVSWYQQTPGQGLQFLFEYFSETQRNKGNFPGRFSGRQFSNSRSEMNVSTLELGDSALYLCASSSGIGNQPQHFGDGTRLSIL.